A single sample gave rise to the 27 T cell receptor beta chains below, sequenced in a study of blood T cell repertoires in COVID-19. TCRdb keeps only in-frame clones here, not all; method: immunoSEQ multiplex PCR. The sample yields roughly 250,000 clones, approximately 90% seen once. The sequencing input was peripheral blood. Receptors were obtained from a man aged 30 to 39 with acute or convalescent COVID-19.

The V gene is TRBV20-1, the J gene TRBJ2-3; D is perhaps TRBD2 (5 bases). This CDR3 has 13 residues. The V gene lost 3 bases and the J gene lost 6 bases, with 13 bases spanning the gap. Looked up from germline, CDR1 is DFQATT and CDR2 is SNEGSKA (reference sequence). In DNA, the CDR3 is TGCAGTGCTAGTAGAAACGGGGTGGATACGCAGTATTTT. Its protein product is CSASRNGVDTQYF.

The chain couples TRBV27 to TRBJ2-1, with 10 nucleotides matching TRBD1. The germline V gene has CDR1 MNHEY and CDR2 SMNVEV (reference sequence). There are 17 residues in the CDR3. V shed 6 bases and J 4 bases; nucleotides not matched to a gene: 12. CDR3: CASRGLVGTGVYNEQFF. The CDR3 bases are TGTGCCAGCAGAGGGTTGGTAGGGACAGGGGTTTACAATGAGCAGTTCTTC.

V and J are TRBV19 and TRBJ1-4; D remains ambiguous. V lost 7 bases, J lost 0 bases, and 9 bases lay in between. Germline CDR1 LNHDA, CDR2 SQIVND (reference sequence). The CDR3 runs 14 residues. The CDR3 DNA sequence: TGTGCCAGTAAAGACGGAGCAACTAATGAAAAACTGTTTTTT. Translated, it gives CASKDGATNEKLFF.

This rearrangement joins TRBV11-2 to TRBJ2-2, with no clear D. This CDR3 is built from 17 residues. V lost 2 bases to trimming and J lost 0 bases, with 13 bases between them. Germline V CDR1 and CDR2: SGHAT, FQNNGV. CDR3 in DNA: TGTGCCAGCAGCTTAAGGTTCGCGGATACGAACACCGGGGAGCTGTTTTTT. Translated: CASSLRFADTNTGELFF.

The chain links TRBV11-1 to TRBJ1-6; D is perhaps TRBD1 (5 bases). CDR1 and CDR2 from the germline V gene are SGHAT and FQDESV (reference sequence). The length of the CDR3 is 15 residues. Between the trimmed V and J ends, which lost 5 bases and 6 bases, there was a span of 14 bases. The CDR3 protein is CASSRFQGTNSPLHF. As DNA, the CDR3 is TGTGCCAGCAGCCGCTTCCAGGGTACTAATTCACCCCTCCACTTT.

CDR3 region: CASSLNPLQSRGTEAFF. The CDR3 DNA sequence: TGCGCCAGCAGCCTAAACCCCCTCCAGTCTCGAGGCACTGAAGCTTTCTTT. This chain uses TRBV4-1 with TRBJ1-1; D is uncertain. CDR1 MGHRA and CDR2 YSYEKL come from the germline V gene. This CDR3 has 17 amino acids. Trimming removed 4 bases at V and 4 bases at J, with 22 bases between.

CDR3 sequence (DNA): TGCGCCAGCAGCCAAGATGGAGGCCGCACAGATACGCAGTATTTT. Its translation: CASSQDGGRTDTQYF. V usage is TRBV4-1 and J usage is TRBJ2-3, with D perhaps TRBD2 (5 bases). Germline V lookup: CDR1 MGHRA, CDR2 YSYEKL. Trimming left V 0 bases short and J 1 base short, with 8 bases between. The length of the CDR3 is 15 residues.

The gene calls are TRBV24-1 and TRBJ2-1; possible D gene TRBD2, 5 bases. Trimming stripped 1 base from V and 4 bases from J, with 16 bases between. The CDR3 loop spans 17 amino acids. Germline V gene sequence: CDR1 KGHDR, CDR2 SFDVKD. CDR3 amino acids: CATSDFSKSGSYNEQFF. The CDR3 DNA reads TGTGCCACCAGTGATTTCAGCAAGAGCGGCTCATACAATGAGCAGTTCTTC.

Concerning this clone: Additional DNA sequences in this sample encode the identical CDR3. CDR3 in amino acids: CASSQLSLGTSGRDNEQFF. The CDR3 bases are TGTGCCAGCAGTCAACTCTCCTTGGGAACTAGCGGGAGGGACAATGAGCAGTTCTTC. The chain employs TRBV27 and TRBJ2-1, with 13 bases aligning to TRBD2. Germline-derived CDR1 and CDR2 are MNHEY and SMNVEV (reference sequence). The length of the CDR3 is 19 residues. Trimming removed 5 bases from V and 5 bases from J; junction bases left unmatched: 15.

V gene TRBV12-3 or TRBV12-4 combines with J gene TRBJ1-2; D is perhaps TRBD1 (6 bases). V was shortened by 5 bases and J by 8 bases, with 12 bases between the two germline ends. The length of the CDR3 is 12 residues. The CDR3 region has the DNA TGTGCCAGCAGTGTAACAGGGAGAGGCTACACCTTC. Its translation is CASSVTGRGYTF.

This rearrangement joins TRBV5-1 to TRBJ2-1, with D perhaps TRBD1 (6 bases). Germline CDR1 reads SGHRS; CDR2 reads YFSETQ. Trimming took 2 bases from V and 1 from J, leaving 19 bases between them. CDR3 length: 18 amino acids. CDR3 amino acids: CASSFPNFWGRSYNEQFF. CDR3 DNA sequence: TGCGCCAGCAGCTTCCCCAATTTCTGGGGGCGTTCCTACAATGAGCAGTTCTTC.

The gene calls are TRBV9 and TRBJ2-5; a possible D gene is TRBD2 (5 bases). In germline, CDR1 is SGDLS, CDR2 YYNGEE. Trimming removed 2 bases at V and 0 bases at J, with 11 bases between. This CDR3 has 15 residues. CDR3 in DNA: TGTGCCAGCAGCGTTCCAGCGGAGTACCAAGAGACCCAGTACTTC. Its protein product is CASSVPAEYQETQYF.

The chain uses TRBV28 and TRBJ2-5, with D perhaps matching TRBD1 (6 bases). The CDR3 is 16 amino acids. Germline loops: CDR1 MDHEN, CDR2 SYDVKM. V was clipped by 6 bases and J by 5 bases, with 22 bases between them. CDR3 sequence reads: CASRSGAGVVWETQYF. The CDR3, as DNA: TGTGCCAGCAGATCAGGGGCAGGGGTGGTATGGGAGACCCAGTACTTC.

The CDR3, as DNA: TGCGCCAGCAGCTTGGGAGGGACAGGGGGCACAGATACGCAGTATTTT. Residues: CASSLGGTGGTDTQYF. V is TRBV5-1 and J is TRBJ2-3; 10 nucleotides align to TRBD1. CDR1 is SGHRS, CDR2 YFSETQ, per germline. Trimming cost V 0 bases and J 1 base; bases outside gene matches: 2. The CDR3 consists of 16 residues.

This clone was seen only a few times. V and J are TRBV7-6 and TRBJ2-2; TRBD1 is a possible D gene (6 bases). V gave up 3 bases and J gave up 2 bases, with 13 bases separating them. Germline V gene lookup returns CDR1 SGHVS and CDR2 FNYEAQ. The CDR3 extends over 16 amino acids. CDR3 coding DNA: TGTGCCAGCAGCTTTGGGGCCGGGACAAACACCGGGGAGCTGTTTTTT. Protein product: CASSFGAGTNTGELFF.

The chain recombines TRBV14 with TRBJ2-7, with TRBD1 identical over 8 bases. J lost 4 bases, V lost 4 bases, and 0 bases had no gene match. Germline CDR1 and CDR2: SGHDN and FVKESK. This CDR3 spans 12 amino acids. The CDR3 region is CASSRTGYEQYF. The CDR3 DNA sequence: TGTGCCAGCAGCCGGACAGGGTACGAGCAGTACTTC.

The gene calls are TRBV11-2 and TRBJ1-1, with a possible D match to TRBD1 (6 bases). V gave up 4 bases and J gave up 4 bases, with 16 bases separating them. The CDR3 runs 15 residues. Per the germline V gene, CDR1 is SGHAT and CDR2 is FQNNGV. CDR3 nucleotide sequence: TGTGCCAGCAGCTCCCACAGGGCCGTGGCCACTGAAGCTTTCTTT. The encoded protein is CASSSHRAVATEAFF. Using reference TRBV11-2 and TRBJ1-1 for the parts outside the CDR3, the full variable domain is EAGVAQSPRYKIIEKRQSVAFWCNPISGHATLYWYQQILGQGPKLLIQFQNNGVVDDSQLPKDRFSAERLKGVDSTLKIQPAKLEDSAVYLCASSSHRAVATEAFFGQGTRLTVV.

The chain combines TRBV10-3 with TRBJ1-5; 9 bases are shared with TRBD1. CDR1 ENHRY and CDR2 SYGVKD come from the germline V gene. After removal of 6 bases from V and 5 bases from J, the junction contained 14 bases not matched to a gene. This CDR3 contains 17 residues. In nucleotides, the CDR3 is TGTGCCATCAGCAACCGGGCGGGACAGGGCCTCCATCAGCCCCAGCATTTT. The encoded protein is CAISNRAGQGLHQPQHF.

The rearrangement uses TRBV28 and TRBJ2-3; unclear D gene. Germline CDR1 is MDHEN and CDR2 is SYDVKM. The CDR3 runs to 11 residues. V was pared by 4 bases and J by 6 bases, with 5 bases between. This CDR3 reads CASSSRDTQYF. The CDR3 coding sequence is TGTGCCAGCAGTTCTAGGGATACGCAGTATTTT.

This chain links TRBV28 with TRBJ2-1, with D perhaps matching TRBD2 (5 bases). CDR1 is MDHEN and CDR2 is SYDVKM in the germline V gene. Deletions cut 0 bases from V and 8 bases from J, with 8 bases between. CDR3 length equals 13 residues. DNA of the CDR3: TGTGCCAGCAGTTTATGGTCCGGGGATGAGCAGTTCTTC. This sequence encodes CASSLWSGDEQFF.

This chain joins TRBV5-6 and TRBJ2-2; 10 bases match TRBD2. Germline trimming cut 3 bases from V and 4 bases from J; bases unmatched to any gene: 3. This CDR3 is built from 15 residues. Germline assignment: CDR1 SGHDT and CDR2 YYEEEE. The CDR3 protein is CASSYGLAVTGELFF. CDR3 coding DNA: TGTGCCAGCAGCTATGGACTAGCGGTCACCGGGGAGCTGTTTTTT.

This sequence joins TRBV29-1 and TRBJ1-2; D is ambiguous. Trimming removed 7 bases from V and 5 bases from J, with 14 bases in between. This CDR3 has 12 residues. Looked up from germline, CDR1 is SQVTM and CDR2 is ANQGSEA. CDR3 residues: CSAIDWAYGYTF. For the CDR3, the DNA is TGCAGCGCTATTGATTGGGCGTATGGCTACACCTTC.

This chain joins TRBV7-8 and TRBJ2-1; 7 bases fit TRBD2. The CDR3 is 12 amino acids. Unmatched junction bases numbered 5, after V lost 6 bases and J lost 9 bases. Germline CDR1 reads SGHVS; CDR2 reads FQNEAQ. CDR3 sequence reads: CASRVAGVEQFF. CDR3 sequence (DNA): TGTGCCAGCAGAGTGGCGGGAGTTGAGCAGTTCTTC. The full variable domain, completed using reference TRBV7-8 and TRBJ2-1, is GAGVSQSPRYKVAKRGQDVALRCDPISGHVSLFWYQQALGQGPEFLTYFQNEAQLDKSGLPSDRFFAERPEGSVSTLKIQRTQQEDSAVYLCASRVAGVEQFFGPGTRLTVL.

The chain carries TRBV30 and TRBJ1-5; D may be TRBD1 (6 bases). This CDR3 is 14 amino acids long. Germline assignment: CDR1 GTSNPN and CDR2 SVGIG (reference sequence). V lost 3 bases and J 0 bases, leaving 9 bases between the germline ends. CDR3 sequence reads: CAWRKQGSNQPQHF. The CDR3 DNA follows: TGTGCCTGGAGGAAACAGGGTAGCAATCAGCCCCAGCATTTT.

This clone was seen a handful of times. This rearrangement joins TRBV5-8 to TRBJ1-5; 7 bases align to TRBD1. Germline CDR1 reads SGHTS; CDR2 reads YDEGEE. V dropped 4 bases and J dropped 0; count of bases not matched to a gene: 13. The CDR3 sequence is 18 residues long. The CDR3 bases are TGTGCCAGCAGCCGAAATACGGGGACAGACTATAGCAATCAGCCCCAGCATTTT. It is translated as CASSRNTGTDYSNQPQHF.

The V gene is TRBV28, the J gene TRBJ1-2; D unclear. Germline V gene sequence: CDR1 MDHEN, CDR2 SYDVKM. Trimming took off 4 bases at V and 4 bases at J, with 16 bases between the two ends. The CDR3 has 15 amino acids. The CDR3 DNA is TGTGCCAGCAGTTCCCCCCCGACGGGAACCTATGGCTACACCTTC. This codes for CASSSPPTGTYGYTF.

V is TRBV6-2 or TRBV6-3 and J is TRBJ2-7; possibly TRBD2 for D (6 bases). The germline CDR1 and CDR2 sequences are MNHEY and SVGEGT. The CDR3 contains 15 residues. The V end was cut by 6 bases, the J end by 7 bases, with 22 bases between. CDR3 protein: CASSTNREWAGEQYF. CDR3 DNA: TGTGCCAGCAGCACCAACCGGGAGTGGGCCGGAGAGCAGTACTTC.